This T cell receptor (beta chain) derives from a study of T-cell reconstitution after alpha-beta-depleted transplantation in children. Points from the study as a whole: At around two months after transplant, the alpha-beta T cells were reportedly derived from several hundred expanded clones that came from non-depleted graft cells. Where some patients showed high TCRbeta diversity at day 60, it came from recipient T cells and thymic progenitors that had survived. Newly generated T cells supplied most T-cell counts and diversity one year post-transplant.

A remark on this clonotype: Its antigen is undetermined.

The library targeted TCRbeta and was prepared with unique molecular identifiers. MiXCR was run by TCRdb on the PCR reads, yielding one entry per CDR3 protein. The table records about 440,000 distinct CDR3 sequences, over 40% of them present only once. From germline, CDR1 is SGHDT and CDR2 YYEEEE. V gave up 6 bases and J gave up 4 bases; unmatched junction bases: 6. This CDR3 spans 13 amino acids. The starting material was PBMCs, obtained before TCRalphabeta/CD19-depleted stem cell transplant. The chain couples TRBV5-6 to TRBJ1-1; TRBD1 aligns across 7 bases. The TCR comes from a girl aged 2-10 years with aplastic anemia, due to receive a stem cell transplant. CDR3 sequence reads: CASTPAGGTEAFF. The CDR3, as DNA: TGTGCCAGCACCCCCGCAGGGGGCACTGAAGCTTTCTTT. The entire variable domain, with the rest obtained from reference TRBV5-6 and TRBJ1-1, is as follows: DAGVTQSPTHLIKTRGQQVTLRCSPKSGHDTVSWYQQALGQGPQFIFQYYEEEERQRGNFPDRFSGHQFPNYSSELNVNALLLGDSALYLCASTPAGGTEAFFGQGTRLTVV.